The following is a T cell receptor (beta chain) sequence with its context. This specimen belongs to a study of shared clonotypes between healthy human individuals. The authors loaded around 190 ng DNA, 28,000 or so T cell genomes, into sorted-subset replicate PCRs. In the authors' workflow: ImmunoSEQ only sent back junction sequences with no quality scores, so filtering was done differently. The repertoire was sequenced with immunoSEQ multiplex PCR; TCRdb's copy has only in-frame clones and lacks some. V, J and clone size reflect that table, while D and trimming were determined from the DNA. The table lists roughly 1.4 million clones, around 98.5% of them singletons. V was trimmed by 7 bases and J by 5 bases, leaving 8 bases between them. CDR3 size: 11 residues. Germline CDR1 MDHEN, CDR2 SYDVKM.

Sequenced sample: naive CD4+ T cells sorted from blood. Subset denoted: CD45RA+ positively selected. The V and J genes are TRBV28 and TRBJ1-1; a possible D gene is TRBD1 (6 bases). This TCR was recovered from a man aged 25 to 40 in good health. This CDR3 is CASKGTTEAFF. The DNA for the CDR3 is TGTGCCAGCAAGGGGACAACTGAAGCTTTCTTT.